This T cell receptor beta chain stems from a study of glioma-infiltrating T cells after dendritic cell vaccination. Study overall: Three intradermal dendritic cell vaccine injections were given every two weeks.

Documented time point: after dendritic cell vaccination, including at tumor progression/relapse. None of the glioblastoma patients had an isocitrate dehydrogenase mutation. Primers: 60 V beta forward and 13 J beta reverse. Data came from immunoSEQ multiplex PCR; TCRdb stores just in-frame clones and leaves some out. The table records 100,000 or so clones, nearly 90% of them present only once. The CDR3 extends over 13 amino acids. CDR1 is SEHNR and CDR2 is FQNEAQ in the germline V gene (reference sequence). V was pared by 1 base and J by 12 bases, with 5 bases of the junction left unmatched. This clone was counted between two and nine times.

The source material was blood, sampled after dendritic cell vaccination. This receptor was identified in a human donor with glioblastoma. The chain couples TRBV7-9 to TRBJ2-1; 8 bases line up with TRBD2. CDR3 DNA: TGTGCCAGCAGCTTAGGGCGGGAGGCGGGGCAGTTCTTC. Protein sequence: CASSLGREAGQFF.